This passage covers 27 T cell receptor beta chains from one sample sequenced in a study of blood T cell repertoires in COVID-19. Generated by immunoSEQ multiplex PCR, the TCRdb table keeps only in-frame clones and is missing some. The sample shows 71,000 or so clones, about 89% of them seen only once. Sequenced sample: peripheral blood. The source is a man aged 50-59 years with active COVID-19.

This rearrangement joins TRBV14 to TRBJ1-2; D ambiguous. V lost 1 base and J lost 4, with 7 bases in between. This CDR3 spans 13 amino acids. Looked up from germline, CDR1 is SGHDN and CDR2 is FVKESK. The CDR3 DNA reads as TGTGCCAGCAGCCAAGCCCGCAGCTATGGCTACACCTTC. It yields the protein CASSQARSYGYTF.

This clone was recorded only once. The chain employs TRBV7-7 and TRBJ2-7, with TRBD1 identical over 7 bases. The CDR3 covers 15 residues. Germline lookup yields CDR1 SSHAT and CDR2 FNYEAQ (reference sequence). With 2 bases clipped from V and 2 bases from J, the junction kept 6 bases outside the gene matches. The CDR3 nucleotides are TGTGCCAGCAGCTTACAACAGGGGCCCACCTACGAGCAGTACTTC. Residues: CASSLQQGPTYEQYF.

The genes are TRBV5-1 and TRBJ2-5, with TRBD2 matching over 8 bases. The CDR3 sequence is 17 residues long. Germline trimming cut 3 bases from V and 4 bases from J; bases unmatched to any gene: 14. Germline loops: CDR1 SGHRS, CDR2 YFSETQ. CDR3 in DNA: TGCGCCAGCAGCTCGGGGCACCTCAGCGGGAGTGGAGAGACCCAGTACTTC. Amino acids: CASSSGHLSGSGETQYF.

The rearrangement links TRBV4-1 to TRBJ2-1, with 10 bases matching TRBD1. Germline V gene sequence: CDR1 MGHRA, CDR2 YSYEKL. The V gene end was trimmed by 3 bases and the J gene end by 12 bases; junction bases not matched to a gene: 8. This CDR3 spans 14 amino acids. In DNA form, the CDR3 reads TGCGCCAGCAGCCACCCCCGACAGGGGGCCGGGCAGTTCTTC. Protein product: CASSHPRQGAGQFF.

The V and J genes are TRBV7-2 and TRBJ1-6; D may be TRBD1 (6 bases). The germline gives CDR1 SGHTA, CDR2 FQGNSA. Trimming took off 2 bases at V and 13 bases at J, with 18 bases between the two ends. This CDR3 comprises 15 residues. CDR3 in DNA: TGTGCCAGCAGCTTAAAAGGCGCAGGGGCCTCGCCCCTCCACTTT. It specifies CASSLKGAGASPLHF.

The V call is TRBV12-2, the J call TRBJ2-3; the table's TRBD2 call for D was not verified on the DNA. TRBV12-2 is labeled a pseudogene. The CDR3 sequence is 14 residues long. The CDR3 DNA reads TGTGCAAGTCGCTCACGACGGGGGACAGATACGCAGTATTTT. This sequence encodes CASRSRRGTDTQYF.

This sequence joins TRBV6-2 or TRBV6-3 and TRBJ2-2, with TRBD1 identical over 7 bases. The CDR3 is made up of 14 amino acids. Germline V CDR1 and CDR2: MNHEY, SVGEGT. V lost 5 bases to trimming and J lost 6 bases; unmatched junction nucleotides: 6. The CDR3: CASSPRRGPGELFF. CDR3 DNA sequence: TGTGCCAGCAGTCCCCGTAGGGGGCCCGGGGAGCTGTTTTTT.

This clone is judged medium-sized (0.01 to 0.1%). This rearrangement joins TRBV7-2 to TRBJ1-3; 7 bases agree with TRBD1. V shed 5 bases and J 3 bases; nucleotides not matched to a gene: 4. Germline loops: CDR1 SGHTA, CDR2 FQGNSA. This CDR3 region has 14 residues. CDR3 in amino acids: CASSTGTVGNTIYF. In DNA, the CDR3 is TGTGCCAGCAGCACCGGGACAGTTGGAAACACCATATATTTT.

This clone was counted a single time. V gene TRBV6-2 or TRBV6-3 combines with J gene TRBJ2-5, with a possible D match to TRBD1 (6 bases). V was clipped by 5 bases and J by 4 bases, with 11 bases between them. The CDR3 has 13 residues. Germline V CDR1 and CDR2: MNHEY, SVGEGT. The CDR3: CASSRGQPETQYF. The CDR3 coding sequence is TGTGCCAGCAGTAGGGGACAACCAGAGACCCAGTACTTC.

J is TRBJ2-3 and V is TRBV4-1; the match to TRBD2 covers 7 bases. CDR3 length: 17 residues. Germline CDR1 MGHRA, CDR2 YSYEKL. V shed 4 bases and J 0 bases; nucleotides not matched to a gene: 10. As DNA, the CDR3 is TGCGCCAGCAGCCCCCGGGACTACAAGGAAAGCACAGATACGCAGTATTTT. The encoded protein is CASSPRDYKESTDTQYF.

This chain links TRBV7-9 with TRBJ2-7; perhaps TRBD1 as D (6 bases). The CDR3 covers 13 residues. V shed 6 bases and J shed 0 bases, with 9 bases lying between them. Germline V gives CDR1 SEHNR, CDR2 FQNEAQ (reference sequence). This chain's CDR3 is CASRADSSYEQYF. The CDR3 bases are TGTGCCAGCAGGGCGGACAGCTCCTACGAGCAGTACTTC.

The chain combines TRBV5-4 with TRBJ2-5, with a possible D match to TRBD2 (6 bases). The V gene's germline CDR1 is SGHNT and CDR2 YYREEE (reference sequence). V lost 0 bases to trimming and J lost 13 bases, with 16 bases between them. The CDR3 has 13 amino acids. The CDR3 sequence is CASSLGTTGSWYF. The DNA for the CDR3 is TGTGCCAGCAGCTTGGGGACTACGGGTTCGTGGTACTTC.

The rearrangement uses TRBV27 and TRBJ1-5, with TRBD1 identical over 7 bases. V gave up 5 bases and J gave up 1 base; unmatched junction bases: 2. The CDR3 contains 14 residues. CDR1 and CDR2 from the germline V gene are MNHEY and SMNVEV (reference sequence). The CDR3 sequence is CASSLQGSNQPQHF. CDR3 DNA sequence: TGTGCCAGCAGTCTACAGGGGAGCAATCAGCCCCAGCATTTT.

V is TRBV2 and J is TRBJ1-6, with TRBD1 matching over 7 bases. CDR3 length equals 16 residues. Trimming removed 1 base from V and 3 bases from J; junction bases left unmatched: 3. Germline assignment: CDR1 SNHLY and CDR2 FYNNEI. CDR3 in DNA: TGTGCCAGCAGTGAAGGGGGACAGAGCTATAATTCACCCCTCCACTTT. This sequence encodes CASSEGGQSYNSPLHF.

This sequence joins TRBV7-9 and TRBJ2-7; D not certain. Trimming stripped 5 bases from V and 5 bases from J, with 16 bases between. Germline CDR1 is SEHNR and CDR2 is FQNEAQ (reference sequence). The CDR3 totals 14 residues. CDR3 coding DNA: TGTGCCAGCAGCCTTGGCCAGACACTTAACGAGCAGTACTTC. This translates into CASSLGQTLNEQYF.

This chain links TRBV15 with TRBJ1-6, with a tentative D call TRBD1 (5 bases). The germline V gene encodes CDR1 LNHNV and CDR2 YYDKDF (reference sequence). The germline V and J ends were trimmed by 8 bases and 7 bases, with 15 bases remaining between them. This CDR3 has 14 residues. The DNA of the CDR3 is TGTGCCACCGGGGCAACGTACGTGAATTCACCCCTCCACTTT. This gives the protein CATGATYVNSPLHF.

The rearrangement joins TRBV7-2 to TRBJ1-1; 8 positions match TRBD1. Losses at the gene ends were 4 bases for V and 6 bases for J; bases not matched to a gene: 13. CDR1 and CDR2 (germline): SGHTA, FQGNSA. This CDR3 is 16 amino acids long. The CDR3 coding sequence is TGTGCCAGCAGCTCTGGGACAGGCCGCGTGGGGTCTGAAGCTTTCTTT. It specifies CASSSGTGRVGSEAFF.

This chain connects TRBV18 to TRBJ1-1, with 9 bases identical to TRBD1. V lost 6 bases to trimming and J lost 5 bases; unmatched junction nucleotides: 7. The length of the CDR3 is 14 residues. CDR1 is KGHSH and CDR2 is LQKENI in the germline V gene. CDR3 DNA: TGTGCCAGCTCTCCGGACAGGGGCGGGACTGAAGCTTTCTTT. This sequence encodes CASSPDRGGTEAFF.

The chain links TRBV19 to TRBJ2-1; D call uncertain. The CDR3 totals 15 residues. CDR1 and CDR2 (germline): LNHDA, SQIVND (reference sequence). V was cut by 6 bases and J by 0 bases, with 12 bases left in between. CDR3 loop: CASSQVAGSYNEQFF. Written as DNA, the CDR3 is TGTGCCAGTAGCCAGGTGGCCGGCTCCTACAATGAGCAGTTCTTC.

A few counts support this clone. The V call is TRBV15, the J call TRBJ1-5, with 8 bases that match TRBD1. V lost 0 bases, J lost 7 bases, and 5 bases stayed unmatched. The CDR3 contains 15 residues. Germline values: CDR1 LNHNV, CDR2 YYDKDF (reference sequence). The chain's CDR3 is CATSRDRGRDQPQHF. The CDR3 region has the DNA TGTGCCACCAGCAGAGACAGGGGGCGCGACCAGCCCCAGCATTTT.

The rearrangement joins TRBV28 to TRBJ1-1; D is unclear. With 6 bases removed from V and 3 bases from J, the gap between germline ends came to 14 bases. Germline values: CDR1 MDHEN, CDR2 SYDVKM. CDR3 length: 14 residues. CDR3 in DNA: TGTGCCAGCAGCCCTGCTAAATCTTACACTGAAGCTTTCTTT. It yields the protein CASSPAKSYTEAFF.

A remark on this clone: The sample has other DNA sequences that encode this CDR3 too. V and J are TRBV9 and TRBJ2-2, with 7 nucleotides matching TRBD2. The CDR3 totals 13 residues. The ends lost 4 bases at V and 5 bases at J; junction bases unmatched: 2. Germline loops: CDR1 SGDLS, CDR2 YYNGEE. The CDR3 DNA is TGTGCCAGCAGCCTCGGGGGGACCGGGGAGCTGTTTTTT. Translated, it gives CASSLGGTGELFF.

In this sample, this clone turned up a few times. J is TRBJ2-3 and V is TRBV9; 7 bases are a match to TRBD2. After removal of 0 bases from V and 5 bases from J, the junction contained 6 bases not matched to a gene. CDR1 is SGDLS, CDR2 YYNGEE, per germline. The CDR3 sequence is 15 residues long. The CDR3 spells CASSVVAGEGDTQYF. The CDR3 DNA sequence: TGTGCCAGCAGCGTAGTCGCGGGAGAGGGAGATACGCAGTATTTT.

This chain joins TRBV28 and TRBJ2-7, with a tentative D call TRBD2 (6 bases). CDR3 length equals 14 residues. The germline gives CDR1 MDHEN, CDR2 SYDVKM. V dropped 5 bases and J dropped 3 bases, with 14 bases sitting between them. CDR3 in DNA: TGTGCCAGCAGTGGCTCTAGCGCGATCTACGAGCAGTACTTC. Its protein product is CASSGSSAIYEQYF.

The table lists this clone with a few counts. V usage is TRBV28 and J usage is TRBJ1-2; 10 nucleotides line up with TRBD1. The CDR3 contains 15 residues. The germline gives CDR1 MDHEN, CDR2 SYDVKM. V gave up 6 bases and J gave up 1 base; unmatched junction bases: 5. CDR3 amino acids: CASRTGTGVNYGYTF. The CDR3 DNA reads TGTGCCAGCAGGACCGGGACAGGGGTTAACTATGGCTACACCTTC.

This clone was detected once. The chain employs TRBV5-1 and TRBJ2-3, with 11 nucleotides matching TRBD1. The CDR3 consists of 14 residues. From germline, CDR1 is SGHRS and CDR2 YFSETQ. V shed 4 bases and J 4 bases; nucleotides not matched to a gene: 2. CDR3 sequence: CASSGTGGADTQYF. The CDR3 DNA sequence: TGCGCCAGCAGCGGGACAGGGGGAGCAGATACGCAGTATTTT.

This sequence joins TRBV18 and TRBJ2-5, with TRBD1 matching over 8 bases. CDR3 size: 14 residues. V dropped 4 bases and J dropped 2; count of bases not matched to a gene: 3. CDR1 is KGHSH and CDR2 is LQKENI in the germline V gene. The CDR3: CASSRQGSQETQYF. As DNA, the CDR3 is TGTGCCAGCTCACGACAGGGGTCACAAGAGACCCAGTACTTC.